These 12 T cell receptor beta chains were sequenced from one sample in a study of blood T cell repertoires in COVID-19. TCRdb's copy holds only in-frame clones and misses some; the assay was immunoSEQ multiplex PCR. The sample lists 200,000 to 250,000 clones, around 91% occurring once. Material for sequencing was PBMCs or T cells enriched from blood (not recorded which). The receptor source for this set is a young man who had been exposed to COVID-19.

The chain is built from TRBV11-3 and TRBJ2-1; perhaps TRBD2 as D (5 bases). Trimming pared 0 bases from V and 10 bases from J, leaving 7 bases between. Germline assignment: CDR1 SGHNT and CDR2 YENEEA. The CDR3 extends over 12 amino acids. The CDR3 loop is CASSLDGSEQFF. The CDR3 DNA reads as TGTGCCAGCAGCTTAGATGGGAGCGAGCAGTTCTTC.

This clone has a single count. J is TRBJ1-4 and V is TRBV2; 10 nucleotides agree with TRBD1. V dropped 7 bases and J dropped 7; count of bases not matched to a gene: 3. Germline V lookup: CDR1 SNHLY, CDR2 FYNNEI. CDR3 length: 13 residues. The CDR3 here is CASTGTGVEKLFF. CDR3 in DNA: TGTGCCAGCACAGGGACAGGGGTTGAAAAACTGTTTTTT.

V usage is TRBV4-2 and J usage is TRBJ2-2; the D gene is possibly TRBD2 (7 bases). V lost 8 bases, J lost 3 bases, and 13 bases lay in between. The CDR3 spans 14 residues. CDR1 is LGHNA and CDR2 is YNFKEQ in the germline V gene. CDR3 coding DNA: TGTGCCAGCGGACGGGGGGCCGACACCGGGGAGCTGTTTTTT. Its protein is CASGRGADTGELFF.

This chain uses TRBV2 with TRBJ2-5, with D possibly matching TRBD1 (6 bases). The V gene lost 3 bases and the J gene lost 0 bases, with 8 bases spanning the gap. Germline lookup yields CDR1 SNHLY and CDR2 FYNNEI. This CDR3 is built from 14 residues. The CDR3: CASSDNRDQETQYF. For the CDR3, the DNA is TGTGCCAGCAGTGATAACAGGGACCAAGAGACCCAGTACTTC.

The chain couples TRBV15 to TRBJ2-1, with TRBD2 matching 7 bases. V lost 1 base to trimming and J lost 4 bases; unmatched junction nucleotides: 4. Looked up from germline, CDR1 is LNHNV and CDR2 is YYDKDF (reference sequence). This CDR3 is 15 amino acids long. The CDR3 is CATSRAGTIYNEQFF. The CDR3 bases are TGTGCCACCAGCAGAGCCGGGACTATATACAATGAGCAGTTCTTC.

The CDR3 here is CASGTVGLSNYNEQFF. DNA of the CDR3: TGTGCTAGTGGAACCGTAGGACTATCGAATTACAATGAGCAGTTCTTC. V usage is TRBV12-5 and J usage is TRBJ2-1, with D maybe TRBD2 (6 bases). The length of the CDR3 is 16 residues. CDR1 and CDR2 from the germline V gene are LGHNT and FRNRAP. The V gene lost 6 bases and the J gene lost 4 bases, with 19 bases spanning the gap.

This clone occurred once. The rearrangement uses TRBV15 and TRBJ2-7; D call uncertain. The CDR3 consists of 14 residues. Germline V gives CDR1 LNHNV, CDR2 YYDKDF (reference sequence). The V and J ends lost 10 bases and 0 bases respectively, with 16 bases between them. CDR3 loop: CAISSGSSSYEQYF. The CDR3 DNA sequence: TGTGCCATATCTTCCGGGTCGAGCTCCTACGAGCAGTACTTC. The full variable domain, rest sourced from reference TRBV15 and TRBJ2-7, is DAMVIQNPRYQVTQFGKPVTLSCSQTLNHNVMYWYQQKSSQAPKLLFHYYDKDFNNEADTPDNFQSRRPNTSFCFLDIRSPGLGDTAMYLCAISSGSSSYEQYFGPGTRLTVT.

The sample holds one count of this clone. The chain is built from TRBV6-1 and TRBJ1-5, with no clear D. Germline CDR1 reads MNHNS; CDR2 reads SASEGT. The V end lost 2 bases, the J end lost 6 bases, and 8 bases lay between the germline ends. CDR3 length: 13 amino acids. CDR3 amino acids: CASSETRVQPQHF. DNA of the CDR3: TGTGCCAGCAGTGAAACGAGGGTTCAGCCCCAGCATTTT.

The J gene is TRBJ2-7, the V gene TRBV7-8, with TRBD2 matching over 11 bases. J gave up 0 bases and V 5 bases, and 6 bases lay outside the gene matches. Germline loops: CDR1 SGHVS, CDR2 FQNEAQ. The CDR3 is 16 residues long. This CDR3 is CASSTPTSGASYEQYF. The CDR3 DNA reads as TGTGCCAGCAGCACTCCGACTAGCGGGGCCTCCTACGAGCAGTACTTC.

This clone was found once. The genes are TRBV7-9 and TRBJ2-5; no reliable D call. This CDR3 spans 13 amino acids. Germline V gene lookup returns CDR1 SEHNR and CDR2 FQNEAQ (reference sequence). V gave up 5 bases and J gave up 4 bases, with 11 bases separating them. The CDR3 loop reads CASSQNPGETQYF. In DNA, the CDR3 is TGTGCCAGCAGCCAGAACCCGGGAGAGACCCAGTACTTC.

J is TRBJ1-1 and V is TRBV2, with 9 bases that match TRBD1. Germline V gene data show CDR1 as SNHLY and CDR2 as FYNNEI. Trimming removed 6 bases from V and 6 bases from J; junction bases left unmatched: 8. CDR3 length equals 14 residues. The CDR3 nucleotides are TGTGCCAGCAGCTGGGGGACAGGGTGGTCTGAAGCTTTCTTT. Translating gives CASSWGTGWSEAFF.

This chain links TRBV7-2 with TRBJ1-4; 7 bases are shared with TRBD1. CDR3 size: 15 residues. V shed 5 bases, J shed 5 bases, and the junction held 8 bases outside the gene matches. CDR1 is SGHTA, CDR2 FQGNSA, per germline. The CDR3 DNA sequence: TGTGCCAGCAGCCAAGGAGGACAGGAGAATGAAAAACTGTTTTTT. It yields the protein CASSQGGQENEKLFF.